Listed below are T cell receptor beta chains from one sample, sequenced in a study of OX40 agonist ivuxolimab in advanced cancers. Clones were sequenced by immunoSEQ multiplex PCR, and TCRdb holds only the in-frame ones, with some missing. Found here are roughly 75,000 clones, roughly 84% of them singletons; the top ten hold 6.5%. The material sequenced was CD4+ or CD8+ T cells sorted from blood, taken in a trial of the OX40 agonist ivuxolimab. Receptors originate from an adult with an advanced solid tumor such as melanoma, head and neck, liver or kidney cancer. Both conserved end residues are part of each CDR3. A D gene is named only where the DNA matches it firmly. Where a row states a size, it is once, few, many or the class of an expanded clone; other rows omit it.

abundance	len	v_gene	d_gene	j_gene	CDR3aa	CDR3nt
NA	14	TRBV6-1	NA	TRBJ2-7	CASSKGPSSGEQYF	TGTGCCAGCAGTAAGGGCCCGAGCTCCGGCGAGCAGTACTTC
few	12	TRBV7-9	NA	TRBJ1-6	CASSITHSPLHF	TGTGCCAGCAGCATAACCCACTCACCCCTCCACTTT
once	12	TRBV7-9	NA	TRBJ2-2	CASRDSVGELFF	TGTGCCAGCAGGGACAGTGTCGGGGAGCTGTTTTTT
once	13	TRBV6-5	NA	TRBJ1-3	CASSYSAGNTIYF	TGTGCCAGCAGTTACAGTGCAGGAAACACCATATATTTT
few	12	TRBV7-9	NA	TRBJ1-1	CASSLAVAEAFF	TGTGCCAGCAGCTTAGCGGTCGCTGAAGCTTTCTTT
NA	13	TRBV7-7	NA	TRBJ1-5	CASSSGDGQPQHF	TGTGCTAGCAGCTCAGGGGATGGGCAGCCCCAGCATTTT
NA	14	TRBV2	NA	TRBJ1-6	CASSEQARGSPLHF	TGTGCCAGCAGTGAACAAGCAAGGGGATCACCCCTCCACTTT
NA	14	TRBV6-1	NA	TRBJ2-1	CASRGPTGRDEQFF	TGTGCCAGCAGGGGACCTACAGGGAGGGATGAGCAGTTCTTC
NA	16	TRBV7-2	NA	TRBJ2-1	CASSSARRGSYNEQFF	TGTGCCAGCAGCTCCGCCCGGAGGGGCTCCTACAATGAGCAGTTCTTC
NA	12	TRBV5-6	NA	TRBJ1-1	CASSLGQTEAFF	TGTGCCAGCAGCTTGGGACAGACTGAAGCTTTCTTT
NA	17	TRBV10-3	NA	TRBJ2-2	CAISGTATQGSTGELFF	TGTGCCATCAGTGGGACTGCCACGCAGGGGAGCACCGGGGAGCTGTTTTTT
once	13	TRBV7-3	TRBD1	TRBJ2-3	CASSQGAVDTQYF	TGTGCCAGCTCCCAGGGGGCGGTAGATACGCAGTATTTT
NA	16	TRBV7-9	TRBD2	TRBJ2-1	CASSPGLAGTDNEQFF	TGTGCCAGCAGCCCGGGACTAGCGGGAACAGACAATGAGCAGTTCTTC
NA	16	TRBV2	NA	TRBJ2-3	CASSEKWGTYTDTQYF	TGTGCCAGCAGTGAAAAATGGGGCACATACACAGATACGCAGTATTTT
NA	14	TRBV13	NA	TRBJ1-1	CASSLPQVNTEAFF	TGTGCCAGCAGCTTACCACAGGTGAACACTGAAGCTTTCTTT
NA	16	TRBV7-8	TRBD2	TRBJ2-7	CASSLTLAASSYEQYF	TGTGCCAGCAGCTTAACACTAGCGGCAAGCTCCTACGAGCAGTACTTC
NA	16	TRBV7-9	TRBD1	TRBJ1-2	CASSLATGGANYGYTF	TGTGCCAGCAGCTTAGCAACAGGGGGCGCTAACTATGGCTACACCTTC
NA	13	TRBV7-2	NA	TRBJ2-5	CASSLEWVETQYF	TGTGCCAGCAGCTTAGAATGGGTTGAGACCCAGTACTTC
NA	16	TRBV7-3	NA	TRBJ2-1	CASSLNSGYSYNEQFF	TGTGCCAGCAGCTTGAATAGCGGTTACTCCTACAATGAGCAGTTCTTC
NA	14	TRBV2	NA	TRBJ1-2	CASSSVELRYGYTF	TGTGCCAGCAGTAGCGTTGAGTTACGCTATGGCTACACCTTC
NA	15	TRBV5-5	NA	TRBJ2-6	CASSSQGSGANVLTF	TGTGCCAGCAGCTCTCAAGGCTCTGGGGCCAACGTCCTGACTTTC
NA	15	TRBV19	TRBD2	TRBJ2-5	CASSFWTSGKETQYF	TGTGCCAGTAGTTTCTGGACTAGCGGGAAGGAGACCCAGTACTTC
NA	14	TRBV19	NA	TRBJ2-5	CASTPRGLKETQYF	TGTGCCAGTACCCCCCGGGGTCTAAAAGAGACCCAGTACTTC
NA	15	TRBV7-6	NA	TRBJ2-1	CASSPTESSYNEQFF	TGTGCCAGCAGCCCGACAGAGAGCTCCTACAATGAGCAGTTCTTC
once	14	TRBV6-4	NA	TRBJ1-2	CASSEGGRLGGYTF	TGTGCCAGCAGTGAAGGGGGACGCCTTGGTGGCTACACCTTC
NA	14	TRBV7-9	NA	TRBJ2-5	CASSLGAVQETQYF	TGTGCCAGCAGCTTAGGAGCAGTCCAAGAGACCCAGTACTTC
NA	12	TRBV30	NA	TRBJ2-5	CAWSLGGETQYF	TGTGCCTGGAGTCTAGGGGGGGAGACCCAGTACTTC
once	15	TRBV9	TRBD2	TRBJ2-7	CASSVGSGASYEQYF	TGTGCCAGCAGCGTAGGCAGCGGGGCCTCCTACGAGCAGTACTTC
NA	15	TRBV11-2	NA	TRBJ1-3	CASSLGAGSGNTIYF	TGTGCCAGCAGCTTAGGGGCAGGCTCTGGAAACACCATATATTTT
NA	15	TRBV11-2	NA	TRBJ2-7	CASSLRDTLNYEQYF	TGTGCCAGCAGTCTCCGGGACACCCTTAACTACGAGCAGTACTTC
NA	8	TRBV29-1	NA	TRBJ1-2	CSVGDYTF	TGCAGCGTTGGGGACTACACCTTC
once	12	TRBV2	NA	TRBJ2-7	CASAGQRYEQYF	TGTGCCAGCGCGGGACAGCGCTACGAGCAGTACTTC
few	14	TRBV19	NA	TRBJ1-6	CASSIGGEISPLHF	TGTGCCAGTAGTATTGGGGGCGAGATTTCACCCCTCCACTTT
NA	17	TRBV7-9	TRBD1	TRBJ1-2	CASSSPGQEPRIYGYTF	TGTGCCAGCAGCTCCCCGGGACAGGAGCCCAGAATCTATGGCTACACCTTC
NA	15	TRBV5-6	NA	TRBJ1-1	CASSFLAGGPPEAFF	TGTGCCAGCAGCTTTTTAGCCGGTGGGCCCCCTGAAGCTTTCTTT
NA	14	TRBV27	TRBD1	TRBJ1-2	CASRGRGQVYGYTF	TGTGCCAGCAGGGGGAGGGGGCAGGTCTATGGCTACACCTTC
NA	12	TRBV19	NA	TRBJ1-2	CASIQPYYGYTF	TGTGCCAGTATCCAACCCTACTATGGCTACACCTTC
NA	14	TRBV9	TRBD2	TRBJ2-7	CASSARLAGDGQYF	TGTGCCAGCAGCGCCCGACTAGCGGGAGATGGGCAGTACTTC
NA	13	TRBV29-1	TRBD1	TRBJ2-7	CSVERARGYEQYF	TGCAGCGTTGAAAGGGCCAGGGGGTACGAGCAGTACTTC
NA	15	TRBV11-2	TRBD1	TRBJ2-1	CASSTQMTGGDEQFF	TGTGCCAGCAGCACCCAGATGACAGGGGGCGATGAGCAGTTCTTC